This TCR beta chain emerged from a study of T cell responses to AZD1222 COVID-19 vaccine. Study details: Pooling was applied to second doses at about 4 or about 12 weeks. Study observations and caveats: At study baseline, merely more than 5 AZD1222 recipients were seropositive.

TCRdb keeps only in-frame clones here, not all; method: immunoSEQ multiplex PCR. The sample records tens of thousands of clones, over 80% being singletons. On this clone: Its antigen is unidentified.

The CDR3 totals 15 residues. The V gene lost 0 bases and the J gene lost 6 bases, with 14 bases spanning the gap. Germline CDR1 LNHDA, CDR2 SQIVND (reference sequence). Sequenced here: peripheral blood, sampled on day 0 of AZD1222 vaccination. The TCR originated in an adult in good health. The V and J genes are TRBV19 and TRBJ1-1, with D possibly matching TRBD1 (6 bases). For the CDR3, the DNA is TGTGCCAGTAGTATAGATTATCGGGGGGCGGCTGAAGCTTTCTTT. Protein sequence: CASSIDYRGAAEAFF.